The 25 T cell receptor beta chains listed next were all sequenced from one sample in a study of blood T cell repertoires in COVID-19 (dated by TCRdb to the early 2020s). Library preparation used the immunoSEQ multiplex PCR assay. The table was pulled from immuneACCESS by TCRdb, which kept in-frame rearrangements only. Such tables lose some clones; where checked, under half of the loss comes from unresolved V genes, and the rest has no known cause. In all, the sample holds some 96,000 clones, and approximately 86% of those were seen once. About 1.7% of the sample is in the top ten clones. Sample: peripheral blood. The receptors originated from a man aged 80 or over with acute or convalescent COVID-19.

The J gene is TRBJ1-4, the V gene TRBV2, with 10 bases matching TRBD1. CDR1 and CDR2 from the germline V gene are SNHLY and FYNNEI. The trim removed 4 bases at V and 3 bases at J, leaving 5 bases unmatched. CDR3 length: 16 residues. CDR3 sequence reads: CASSGQGAPANEKLFF. For the CDR3, the DNA is TGTGCCAGCAGTGGACAGGGGGCGCCGGCTAATGAAAAACTGTTTTTT.

A word on this clone: The same CDR3 also results from other DNA sequences found in this sample. This chain joins TRBV28 and TRBJ1-1; 9 nucleotides match TRBD1. Germline-derived CDR1 and CDR2 are MDHEN and SYDVKM. Trimming at V came to 6 bases and at J to 0 bases, leaving 2 bases not matched to a gene. This CDR3 is 14 amino acids long. The DNA of the CDR3 is TGTGCCAGCAGGACAGGGGGGTTGAACACTGAAGCTTTCTTT. Amino acid sequence: CASRTGGLNTEAFF. Looking up the rest from reference TRBV28 and TRBJ1-1 gives the full variable domain: DVKVTQSSRYLVKRTGEKVFLECVQDMDHENMFWYRQDPGLGLRLIYFSYDVKMKEKGDIPEGYSVSREKKERFSLILESASTNQTSMYLCASRTGGLNTEAFFGQGTRLTVV.

The count of this clone is one. The V call is TRBV3-1 (or the pseudogene TRBV3-2), the J call TRBJ1-2; D remains unclear. This CDR3 has 14 amino acids. V was cut by 0 bases and J by 6 bases, with 11 bases left in between. The germline CDR1 and CDR2 sequences are LGHDT and YNNKEL (reference sequence). CDR3 sequence: CASSQDHEVNGYTF. CDR3 bases: TGTGCCAGCAGCCAAGATCATGAGGTAAATGGCTACACCTTC.

V is TRBV2 and J is TRBJ2-7; 7 bases align to TRBD2. Looked up from germline, CDR1 is SNHLY and CDR2 is FYNNEI. The CDR3 runs to 12 residues. The V gene end was trimmed by 10 bases and the J gene end by 5 bases; junction bases not matched to a gene: 8. CDR3 coding DNA: TGTGCCATCCGGGGGGAAGGGGACGAGCAGTACTTC. Amino acid sequence: CAIRGEGDEQYF. Drawing the rest from reference TRBV2 and TRBJ2-7, the complete variable domain is EPEVTQTPSHQVTQMGQEVILRCVPISNHLYFYWYRQILGQKVEFLVSFYNNEISEKSEIFDDQFSVERPDGSNFTLKIRSTKLEDSAMYFCAIRGEGDEQYFGPGTRLTVT.

This clone was detected only a few times. This chain joins TRBV3-1 (or the pseudogene TRBV3-2) and TRBJ2-5; D is uncertain. The CDR3 has 15 residues. With 4 bases removed from V and 5 bases from J, the gap between germline ends came to 17 bases. The germline CDR1 and CDR2 sequences are LGHDT and YNNKEL (reference sequence). The CDR3 DNA follows: TGTGCCAGCAGCCCGATGGGCCAGGTTGGGGAGACCCAGTACTTC. The encoded protein is CASSPMGQVGETQYF.

The chain recombines TRBV28 with TRBJ2-1, with 8 bases aligning to TRBD2. V lost 5 bases and J lost 1; bases outside the gene matches: 10. Germline V gives CDR1 MDHEN, CDR2 SYDVKM. This CDR3 spans 17 amino acids. CDR3 sequence (DNA): TGTGCCAGCAGTCTTCCTCTTAGCGGGACGTCCTACAATGAGCAGTTCTTC. Protein product: CASSLPLSGTSYNEQFF.

This clone was observed a single time. In nucleotides, the CDR3 is TGTGCCAGCAGTCCCGTCGGGGGGGAGACCCAGTACTTC. This sequence encodes CASSPVGGETQYF. V is TRBV6-2 or TRBV6-3 and J is TRBJ2-5; 7 bases map to TRBD2. This CDR3 has 13 residues. V was clipped by 5 bases and J by 5 bases; unmatched bases: 5. CDR1 and CDR2 from the germline V gene are MNHEY and SVGEGT.

V usage is TRBV11-2 and J usage is TRBJ2-3; D unclear. This CDR3 comprises 14 residues. The germline V and J ends were trimmed by 5 bases and 6 bases, with 15 bases remaining between them. The germline CDR1 and CDR2 sequences are SGHAT and FQNNGV. In DNA form, the CDR3 reads TGTGCCAGCAGCGTAGGCCGTAGTCCCGATACGCAGTATTTT. Residues: CASSVGRSPDTQYF.

The chain uses TRBV7-9 and TRBJ2-3; 8 nucleotides agree with TRBD2. The CDR3 consists of 15 residues. V was pared by 5 bases and J by 1 base, with 5 bases of the junction left unmatched. The germline V gene encodes CDR1 SEHNR and CDR2 FQNEAQ (reference sequence). This CDR3 is CASSAQTSGTDTQYF. CDR3 sequence (DNA): TGTGCCAGCAGCGCTCAGACTAGCGGCACAGATACGCAGTATTTT. The complete variable domain, with remaining parts taken from reference TRBV7-9 and TRBJ2-3, reads DTGVSQNPRHKITKRGQNVTFRCDPISEHNRLYWYRQTLGQGPEFLTYFQNEAQLEKSRLLSDRFSAERPKGSFSTLEIQRTEQGDSAMYLCASSAQTSGTDTQYFGPGTRLTVL.

V usage is TRBV30 and J usage is TRBJ1-5; maybe TRBD1 (5 bases). CDR1 and CDR2 (germline): GTSNPN, SVGIG (reference sequence). The CDR3 loop spans 15 amino acids. Trimming removed 3 bases from V and 3 bases from J, with 15 bases in between. The CDR3 region is CAWSGSGGYNQPQHF. In nucleotides, the CDR3 is TGTGCCTGGAGCGGGAGCGGGGGATACAATCAGCCCCAGCATTTT.

A single count supports this clone. This chain connects TRBV5-4 to TRBJ2-5, with D possibly TRBD1 on 5 matching bases. The CDR3 is made up of 14 amino acids. CDR1 is SGHNT, CDR2 YYREEE, per germline (reference sequence). V lost 0 bases to trimming and J lost 0 bases, with 6 bases between them. DNA of the CDR3: TGTGCCAGCAGCTTGGGACAGTACCAAGAGACCCAGTACTTC. It codes for CASSLGQYQETQYF.

This chain uses TRBV28 with TRBJ1-3; D call uncertain. This CDR3 region has 14 residues. V was shortened by 5 bases and J by 0 bases, with 8 bases between the two germline ends. CDR1 is MDHEN and CDR2 is SYDVKM in the germline V gene. Here the CDR3 DNA reads TGTGCCAGCAGTCGAGGGCTCTCTGGAAACACCATATATTTT. Translating it yields CASSRGLSGNTIYF.

The genes are TRBV28 and TRBJ2-1, with 10 nucleotides matching TRBD1. CDR1 is MDHEN and CDR2 is SYDVKM in the germline V gene. CDR3 length: 14 amino acids. Trimming at V came to 7 bases and at J to 8 bases, leaving 8 bases not matched to a gene. The CDR3, as DNA: TGTGCCAGCAATAGACAGGGGGCGCGGTATGAGCAGTTCTTC. Protein: CASNRQGARYEQFF. Based on the CDR3 plus reference TRBV28 and TRBJ2-1, the full variable domain is DVKVTQSSRYLVKRTGEKVFLECVQDMDHENMFWYRQDPGLGLRLIYFSYDVKMKEKGDIPEGYSVSREKKERFSLILESASTNQTSMYLCASNRQGARYEQFFGPGTRLTVL.

The chain's CDR3 is CASSPGHQSSYEQYF. The CDR3, as DNA: TGCGCCAGCAGCCCGGGACATCAGAGCTCCTACGAGCAGTACTTC. This chain links TRBV5-1 with TRBJ2-7; tentatively, D is TRBD1 (6 bases). Germline V lookup: CDR1 SGHRS, CDR2 YFSETQ. There are 15 residues in the CDR3. V gave up 4 bases and J gave up 0 bases, with 14 bases separating them.

This chain uses TRBV9 with TRBJ1-2; 9 positions agree with TRBD1. The germline V gene encodes CDR1 SGDLS and CDR2 YYNGEE. V was pared by 3 bases and J by 3 bases, with 6 bases of the junction left unmatched. The CDR3 is made up of 15 amino acids. The CDR3 region is CASSDTGGGDYGYTF. The CDR3 DNA reads TGTGCCAGCAGCGATACAGGGGGCGGGGACTATGGCTACACCTTC.

This chain connects TRBV6-5 to TRBJ2-7, with TRBD2 identical over 12 bases. V dropped 7 bases and J dropped 4; count of bases not matched to a gene: 5. The V gene's germline CDR1 is MNHEY and CDR2 SVGAGI. This CDR3 spans 14 amino acids. The CDR3 loop reads CASNLAGGPYEQYF. The DNA for the CDR3 is TGTGCCAGCAACCTAGCGGGAGGGCCGTACGAGCAGTACTTC.

The J gene is TRBJ2-2, the V gene TRBV29-1, with a possible D match to TRBD2 (7 bases). Germline assignment: CDR1 SQVTM and CDR2 ANQGSEA. Trimming shortened V by 4 bases and J by 0 bases, and 21 bases separated the two germline ends. This CDR3 comprises 18 residues. The CDR3 sequence is CSVGSREGGPTNTGELFF. CDR3 in DNA: TGCAGCGTTGGATCCAGGGAGGGGGGCCCAACGAACACCGGGGAGCTGTTTTTT.

V gene TRBV4-1 combines with J gene TRBJ2-7; 9 nucleotides agree with TRBD1. Trimming at V came to 4 bases and at J to 5 bases, leaving 6 bases not matched to a gene. Looked up from germline, CDR1 is MGHRA and CDR2 is YSYEKL. The CDR3 runs to 14 residues. Written as DNA, the CDR3 is TGCGCCAGCAGCCTCGCGGGGACAGGGAACGAGCAGTACTTC. Translation gives CASSLAGTGNEQYF.

This chain links TRBV29-1 with TRBJ1-2; possible D gene TRBD1, 5 bases. This CDR3 has 12 amino acids. Deletions cut 6 bases from V and 3 bases from J, with 11 bases between. Germline V lookup: CDR1 SQVTM, CDR2 ANQGSEA. Written as DNA, the CDR3 is TGCAGCGTCGGGGGAGGGGACTATGGCTACACCTTC. This gives the protein CSVGGGDYGYTF. The whole variable domain, filled in from reference TRBV29-1 and TRBJ1-2, reads SAVISQKPSRDICQRGTSLTIQCQVDSQVTMMFWYRQQPGQSLTLIATANQGSEATYESGFVIDKFPISRPNLTFSTLTVSNMSPEDSSIYLCSVGGGDYGYTFGSGTRLTVV.

The CDR3: CASSGTAVPNTEAFF. The CDR3 bases are TGCGCCAGCAGTGGGACAGCGGTCCCGAACACTGAAGCTTTCTTT. The rearrangement uses TRBV10-1 and TRBJ1-1; possible D gene TRBD1, 6 bases. Germline lookup yields CDR1 WNHNN and CDR2 SYGVQD (reference sequence). There are 15 residues in the CDR3. Trimming left V 4 bases short and J 1 base short, with 13 bases between.

The chain combines TRBV5-8 with TRBJ1-1, with a possible D match to TRBD1 (5 bases). The CDR3 has 15 amino acids. V gave up 4 bases and J gave up 0 bases, with 13 bases separating them. The germline CDR1 and CDR2 sequences are SGHTS and YDEGEE. This chain's CDR3 is CASSQSGGMNTEAFF. In nucleotides, the CDR3 is TGTGCCAGCAGCCAGAGCGGGGGGATGAACACTGAAGCTTTCTTT.

For this clone: Other nucleotide sequences in the sample specify the same CDR3. The V gene is TRBV5-1, the J gene TRBJ2-1; 12 bases map to TRBD2. This CDR3 has 16 amino acids. V trimming: 0 bases; J trimming: 4 bases; junction bases outside the gene matches: 2. Germline V gene lookup returns CDR1 SGHRS and CDR2 YFSETQ. Written as DNA, the CDR3 is TGCGCCAGCAGCTTGGGTGGGACTAGCGGGTACAATGAGCAGTTCTTC. The encoded protein is CASSLGGTSGYNEQFF.

The chain links TRBV15 to TRBJ2-4, with 9 bases identical to TRBD1. CDR1 is LNHNV, CDR2 YYDKDF, per germline (reference sequence). The V segment lost 5 bases and the J segment 2 bases; nucleotides outside the gene matches: 10. This CDR3 has 17 amino acids. The CDR3 spells CATSGGTGRRSKNIQYF. For the CDR3, the DNA is TGTGCCACCAGCGGGGGGACAGGGAGAAGGTCCAAAAACATTCAGTACTTC.

The chain joins TRBV6-2 or TRBV6-3 to TRBJ1-5; the D gene is possibly TRBD1 (5 bases). The germline V gene encodes CDR1 MNHEY and CDR2 SVGEGT. This CDR3 has 14 amino acids. Trimming pared 2 bases from V and 3 bases from J, leaving 8 bases between. The CDR3: CASSYRQSNQPQHF. The CDR3 region has the DNA TGTGCCAGCAGTTACCGACAGTCCAATCAGCCCCAGCATTTT.

The chain carries TRBV30 and TRBJ1-2; weak D call: TRBD1 (5 bases). The CDR3 runs 14 residues. The V end was cut by 0 bases, the J end by 8 bases, with 16 bases between. Germline assignment: CDR1 GTSNPN and CDR2 SVGIG (reference sequence). In DNA form, the CDR3 reads TGTGCCTGGAGTGTACCAGGGCAGTGGGGCGGCTACACCTTC. Translating it yields CAWSVPGQWGGYTF.